This T cell receptor beta chain was captured by sequencing in a study of metastatic and nonmetastatic thyroid tumors. About the research overall: The study looked at repertoires side by side in blood and in tumor or nodule tissue from malignant and benign thyroid patients.

In its sample, this clone is medium-sized. Antigen unknown. This CDR3 has 16 amino acids. V gave up 2 bases and J gave up 7 bases, with 22 bases separating them. CDR1 and CDR2 (germline): SGHRS, YFSETQ. Per the original data handling: Across clinicopathological groups, CDR3 differences served as the basis for building a distant-metastasis classifier for papillary thyroid cancer. TCRdb re-called the PCR reads via MiXCR. The V and J calls here are based on TCRdb, not the publication. The sample consists of around 30,000 clones, about 15% of them appearing once. Findings of the study overall: In blood and tumor, TCR beta diversity was reportedly significantly higher in malignant thyroid tumors than in benign nodules.

Thyroid surgery had not been preceded by any treatment in any patient. V and J are TRBV5-1 and TRBJ2-7, with D possibly matching TRBD2 (5 bases). This TCR was sampled from a female donor with papillary thyroid cancer or a benign thyroid nodule (not recorded which). Some clones in this sample may be carry-over from other donors' samples. The sample consisted of blood. The CDR3 spells CASSLEGSGTSREQYF. The CDR3 nucleotides read TGCGCCAGCAGCTTAGAAGGCAGCGGCACCAGCAGGGAGCAGTACTTC. Using reference TRBV5-1 and TRBJ2-7 for the parts outside the CDR3, the full variable domain is KAGVTQTPRYLIKTRGQQVTLSCSPISGHRSVSWYQQTPGQGLQFLFEYFSETQRNKGNFPGRFSGRQFSNSRSEMNVSTLELGDSALYLCASSLEGSGTSREQYFGPGTRLTVT.